The clone carrying this TCR beta chain has just one count. Its antigen is not known. This sample is part of a study of cytomegalovirus exposure and HLA in healthy donors. Whole-study findings and limits: Later work found that TCR association rates differed between HLA loci; DRB1 had the most and HLA-C the fewest. There were under 200 TCR beta chains listed as cytomegalovirus-associated.

Regarding donors, all were healthy bone marrow donors. PCR used 60 Vbeta primers and 13 Jbeta primers. The method was immunoSEQ multiplex PCR; TCRdb's version includes in-frame clones alone and lacks a portion of them. The sample has 150,000 or so clones; more than 75% are singletons. The CDR3 has 15 amino acids. V lost 6 bases and J lost 3; bases outside the gene matches: 5. CDR1 WSHSY and CDR2 SAAADI come from the germline V gene. Input material: PBMCs. The TCR originated in a man aged 25-45 years in good health and CMV-seropositive. The gene calls are TRBV10-2 and TRBJ2-1; 10 bases agree with TRBD2. The CDR3 loop reads CASSAGLAVYNEQFF. As DNA, the CDR3 is TGCGCCAGCAGCGCAGGACTAGCGGTCTACAATGAGCAGTTCTTC.